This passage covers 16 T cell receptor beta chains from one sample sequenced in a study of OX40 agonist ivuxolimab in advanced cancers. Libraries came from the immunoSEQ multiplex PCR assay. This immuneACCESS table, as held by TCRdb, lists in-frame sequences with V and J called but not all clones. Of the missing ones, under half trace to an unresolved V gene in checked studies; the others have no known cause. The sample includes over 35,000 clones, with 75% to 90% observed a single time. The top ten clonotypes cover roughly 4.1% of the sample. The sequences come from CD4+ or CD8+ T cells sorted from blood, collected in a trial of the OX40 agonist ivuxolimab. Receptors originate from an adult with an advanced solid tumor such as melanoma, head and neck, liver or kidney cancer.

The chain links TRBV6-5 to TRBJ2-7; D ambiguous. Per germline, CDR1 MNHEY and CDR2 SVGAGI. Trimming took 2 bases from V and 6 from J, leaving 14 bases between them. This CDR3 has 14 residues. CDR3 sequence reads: CASSYAGAGREQYF. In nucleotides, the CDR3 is TGTGCCAGCAGTTACGCCGGTGCCGGGCGCGAGCAGTACTTC.

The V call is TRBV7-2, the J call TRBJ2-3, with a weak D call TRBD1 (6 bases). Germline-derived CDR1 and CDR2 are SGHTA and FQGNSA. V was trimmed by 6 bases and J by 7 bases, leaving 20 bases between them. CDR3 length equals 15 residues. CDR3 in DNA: TGTGCCAGCAGACCCCCCGGACAGCATTATAATACGCAGTATTTT. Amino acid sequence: CASRPPGQHYNTQYF. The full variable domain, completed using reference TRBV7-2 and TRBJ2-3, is GAGVSQSPSNKVTEKGKDVELRCDPISGHTALYWYRQSLGQGLEFLIYFQGNSAPDKSGLPSDRFSAERTGGSVSTLTIQRTQQEDSAVYLCASRPPGQHYNTQYFGPGTRLTVL.

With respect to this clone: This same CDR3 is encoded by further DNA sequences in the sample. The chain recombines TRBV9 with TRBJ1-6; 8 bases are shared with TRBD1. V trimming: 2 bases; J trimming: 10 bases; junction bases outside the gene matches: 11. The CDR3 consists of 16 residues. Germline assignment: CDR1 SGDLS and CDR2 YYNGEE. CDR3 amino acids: CASSVALDRGNSPLHF. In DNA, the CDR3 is TGTGCCAGCAGCGTGGCTCTCGACAGGGGCAACTCACCCCTCCACTTT. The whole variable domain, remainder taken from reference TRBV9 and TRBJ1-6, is DSGVTQTPKHLITATGQRVTLRCSPRSGDLSVYWYQQSLDQGLQFLIQYYNGEERAKGNILERFSAQQFPDLHSELNLSSLELGDSALYFCASSVALDRGNSPLHFGNGTRLTVT.

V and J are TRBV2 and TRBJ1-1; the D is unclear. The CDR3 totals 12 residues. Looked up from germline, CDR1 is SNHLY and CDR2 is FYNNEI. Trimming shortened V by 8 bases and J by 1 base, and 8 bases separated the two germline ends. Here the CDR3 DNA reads TGTGCCAGCGGCCGACAGAACACTGAAGCTTTCTTT. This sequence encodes CASGRQNTEAFF.

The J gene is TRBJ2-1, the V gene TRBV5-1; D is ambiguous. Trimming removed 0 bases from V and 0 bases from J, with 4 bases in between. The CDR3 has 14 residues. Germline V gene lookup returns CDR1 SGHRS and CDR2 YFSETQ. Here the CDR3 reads CASSLAPSYNEQFF. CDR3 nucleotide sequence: TGCGCCAGCAGCTTGGCCCCCTCCTACAATGAGCAGTTCTTC.

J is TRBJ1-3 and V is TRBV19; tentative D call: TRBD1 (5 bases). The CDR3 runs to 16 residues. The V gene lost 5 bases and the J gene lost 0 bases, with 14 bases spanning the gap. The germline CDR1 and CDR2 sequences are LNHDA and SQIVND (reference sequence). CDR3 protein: CASSALLGDSGNTIYF. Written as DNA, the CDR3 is TGTGCCAGTAGTGCCCTATTGGGGGACTCTGGAAACACCATATATTTT.

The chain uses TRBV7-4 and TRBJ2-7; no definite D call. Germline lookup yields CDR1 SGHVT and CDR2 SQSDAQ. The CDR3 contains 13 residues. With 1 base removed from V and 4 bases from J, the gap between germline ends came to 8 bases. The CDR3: CASSLGDGYEQYF. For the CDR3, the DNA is TGTGCCAGCAGCTTAGGAGACGGGTACGAGCAGTACTTC. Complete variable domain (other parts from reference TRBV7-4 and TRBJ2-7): GAGVSQSPRYKVAKRGRDVALRCDSISGHVTLYWYRQTLGQGSEVLTYSQSDAQRDKSGRPSGRFSAERPERSVSTLKIQRTEQGDSAVYLCASSLGDGYEQYFGPGTRLTVT.

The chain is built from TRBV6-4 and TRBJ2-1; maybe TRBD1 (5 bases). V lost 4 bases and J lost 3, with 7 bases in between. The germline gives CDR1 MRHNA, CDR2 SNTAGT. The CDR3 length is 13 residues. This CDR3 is CASSADSYNEQFF. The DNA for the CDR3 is TGTGCCAGCAGTGCTGACAGCTACAATGAGCAGTTCTTC.

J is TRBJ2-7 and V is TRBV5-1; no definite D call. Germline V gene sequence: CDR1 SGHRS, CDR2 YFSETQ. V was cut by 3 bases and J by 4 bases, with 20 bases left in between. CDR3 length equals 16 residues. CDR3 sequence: CASSYTELAAWYEQYF. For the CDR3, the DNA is TGCGCCAGCAGCTACACCGAACTCGCCGCTTGGTACGAGCAGTACTTC. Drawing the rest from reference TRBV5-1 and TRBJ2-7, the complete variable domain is KAGVTQTPRYLIKTRGQQVTLSCSPISGHRSVSWYQQTPGQGLQFLFEYFSETQRNKGNFPGRFSGRQFSNSRSEMNVSTLELGDSALYLCASSYTELAAWYEQYFGPGTRLTVT.

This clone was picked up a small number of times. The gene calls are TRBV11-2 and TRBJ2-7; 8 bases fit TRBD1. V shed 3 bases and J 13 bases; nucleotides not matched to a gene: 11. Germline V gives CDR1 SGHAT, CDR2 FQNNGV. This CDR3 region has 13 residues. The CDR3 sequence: CASSFSTGESHYF. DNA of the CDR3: TGTGCCAGCAGCTTCTCGACAGGGGAATCCCATTACTTC.

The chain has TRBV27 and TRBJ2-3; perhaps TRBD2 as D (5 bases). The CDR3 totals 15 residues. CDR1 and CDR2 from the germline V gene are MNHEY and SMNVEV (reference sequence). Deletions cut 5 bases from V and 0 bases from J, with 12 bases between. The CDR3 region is CASSEIQRSTDTQYF. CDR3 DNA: TGTGCCAGCAGTGAAATCCAGCGGAGCACAGATACGCAGTATTTT.

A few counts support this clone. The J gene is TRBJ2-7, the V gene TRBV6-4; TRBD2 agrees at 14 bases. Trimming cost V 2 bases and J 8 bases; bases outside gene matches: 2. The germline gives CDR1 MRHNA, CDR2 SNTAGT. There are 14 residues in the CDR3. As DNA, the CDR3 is TGTGCCAGCAGTGACGGGACTAGCGGGAGACAGCAGTACTTC. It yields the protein CASSDGTSGRQQYF.

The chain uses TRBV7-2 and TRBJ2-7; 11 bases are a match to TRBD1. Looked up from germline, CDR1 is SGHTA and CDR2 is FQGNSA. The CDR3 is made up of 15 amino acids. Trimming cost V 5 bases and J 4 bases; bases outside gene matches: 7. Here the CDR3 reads CASSMRTGGMYEQYF. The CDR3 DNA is TGTGCCAGCAGCATGAGGACAGGGGGCATGTACGAGCAGTACTTC.

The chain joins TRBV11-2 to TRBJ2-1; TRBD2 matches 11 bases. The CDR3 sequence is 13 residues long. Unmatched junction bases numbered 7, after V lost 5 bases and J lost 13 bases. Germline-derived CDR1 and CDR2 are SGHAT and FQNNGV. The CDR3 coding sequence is TGTGCCAGCAGCCGTTTACTAGCGGGAGATCAGTTCTTC. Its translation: CASSRLLAGDQFF.

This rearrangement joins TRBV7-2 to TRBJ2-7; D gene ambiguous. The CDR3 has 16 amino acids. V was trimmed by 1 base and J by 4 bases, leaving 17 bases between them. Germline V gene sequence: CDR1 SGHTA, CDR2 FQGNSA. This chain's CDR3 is CASSLERVGRGYEQYF. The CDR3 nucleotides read TGTGCCAGCAGCTTAGAACGAGTAGGCCGTGGGTACGAGCAGTACTTC.

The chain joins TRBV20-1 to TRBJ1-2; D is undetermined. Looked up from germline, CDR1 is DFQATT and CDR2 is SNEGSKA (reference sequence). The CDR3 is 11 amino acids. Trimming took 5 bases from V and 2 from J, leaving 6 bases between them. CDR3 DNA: TGCAGTGCTCCGGACAACTATGGCTACACCTTC. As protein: CSAPDNYGYTF.